The clone carrying this T cell receptor beta chain was recorded at least ten times. No antigen is known for it. V lost 4 bases to trimming and J lost 5 bases, with 11 bases between them. Per germline, CDR1 SQVTM and CDR2 ANQGSEA. The CDR3 sequence is 12 residues long. This record belongs to a study of T cells in Graves' hyperthyroidism and ophthalmopathy. Study-wide results and limits: Most thyroid clonotypes expanded above 0.001 appeared in blood too. It was a median about 6.5 months before onset that the model predicted ophthalmopathy. Stable hyperthyroidism was told apart from ophthalmopathy by a model built on 13 V-J features.

RNA transcripts served as the template for amplifying TCR beta CDR3 regions. During a first-round RT-PCR of the TCR CDR3, the HTBI primer set was used. TCRdb itself ran the multiplex PCR reads through MiXCR, one entry per CDR3 protein. This table has 480,000 or so distinct CDR3 sequences, about 45% appearing once. Patients with uncontrolled infections, other autoimmune diseases, pregnancy or lactation were excluded. Sequenced sample: peripheral blood or thyroid tissue (not recorded which). V is TRBV29-1 and J is TRBJ1-2; D perhaps matches TRBD1 (6 bases). The TCR sequence derives from an adult woman with Graves' disease, either hyperthyroidism or ophthalmopathy (not recorded which). In DNA, the CDR3 is TGCAGCGTTGCGGGGACAACATATGGCTACACCTTC. Translating it yields CSVAGTTYGYTF.